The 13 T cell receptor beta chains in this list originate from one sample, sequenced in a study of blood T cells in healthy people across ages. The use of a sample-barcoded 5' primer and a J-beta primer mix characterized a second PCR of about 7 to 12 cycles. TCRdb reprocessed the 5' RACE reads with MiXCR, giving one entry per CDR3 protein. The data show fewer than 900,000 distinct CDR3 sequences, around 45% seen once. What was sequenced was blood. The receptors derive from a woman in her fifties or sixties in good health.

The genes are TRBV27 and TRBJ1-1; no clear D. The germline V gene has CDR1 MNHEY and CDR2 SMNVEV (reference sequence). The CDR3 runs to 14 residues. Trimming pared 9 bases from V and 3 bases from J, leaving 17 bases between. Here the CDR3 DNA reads TGTGCCAGTAGTACCAGAGATTGGCACACTGAAGCTTTCTTT. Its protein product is CASSTRDWHTEAFF.

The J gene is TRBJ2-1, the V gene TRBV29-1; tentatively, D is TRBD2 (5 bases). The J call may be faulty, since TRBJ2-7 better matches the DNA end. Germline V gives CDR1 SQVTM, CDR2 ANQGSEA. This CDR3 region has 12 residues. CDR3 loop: CSVEAGYNEQYF. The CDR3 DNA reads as TGCAGCGTTGAAGCGGGGTACAATGAGCAGTACTTC.

CDR3 bases: TGTGCCAGCATAAAGGGGGCGGGAGTTTTTAATGAGCAGTTCTTC. Protein sequence: CASIKGAGVFNEQFF. The V and J genes are TRBV6-5 and TRBJ2-1; D may correspond to TRBD1 or TRBD2 (7 bases each). V lost 7 bases and J 7 bases, leaving 20 bases between the germline ends. The germline V gene has CDR1 MNHEY and CDR2 SVGAGI. The length of the CDR3 is 15 residues.

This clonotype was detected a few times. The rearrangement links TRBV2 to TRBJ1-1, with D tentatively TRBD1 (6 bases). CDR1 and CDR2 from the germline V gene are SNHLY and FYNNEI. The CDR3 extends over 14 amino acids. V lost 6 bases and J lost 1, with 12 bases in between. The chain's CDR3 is CASREQGRNTEAFF. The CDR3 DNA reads TGTGCCAGCAGAGAACAGGGTCGGAACACTGAAGCTTTCTTT.

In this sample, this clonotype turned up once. The CDR3 spells CATSRYGAALNEQYF. The CDR3, as DNA: TGTGCCACCAGCAGGTACGGGGCCGCCTTGAACGAGCAGTACTTC. The rearrangement uses TRBV15 and TRBJ2-4; D may be TRBD1 or TRBD2 (5 bases each). The DNA matches TRBJ2-7 better at its end, which makes the J call doubtful. Germline V gene lookup returns CDR1 LNHNV and CDR2 YYDKDF (reference sequence). The CDR3 is made up of 15 amino acids.

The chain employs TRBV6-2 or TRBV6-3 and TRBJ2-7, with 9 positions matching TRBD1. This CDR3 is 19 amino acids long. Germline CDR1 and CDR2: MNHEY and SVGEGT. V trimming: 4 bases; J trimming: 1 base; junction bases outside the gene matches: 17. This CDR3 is CASSSYRDRASTYSYEQYF. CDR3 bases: TGTGCCAGCAGTTCCTACCGGGACAGGGCATCTACTTATTCCTACGAGCAGTACTTC.

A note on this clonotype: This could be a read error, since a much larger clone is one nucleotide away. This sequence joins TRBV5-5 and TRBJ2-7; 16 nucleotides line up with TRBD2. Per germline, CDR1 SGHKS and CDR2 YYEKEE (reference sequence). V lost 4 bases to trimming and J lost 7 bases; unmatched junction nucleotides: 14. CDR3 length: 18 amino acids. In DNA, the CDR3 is TGTGCCAGCAGCCGAGGGACTAGCGGGAGGGCCGATTTACGTGAGCAGTACTTC. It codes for CASSRGTSGRADLREQYF.

Written as DNA, the CDR3 is TGCGCCAGCAGCCACGGGACAGGGGTTTACAATGAGCAGTTCTTC. Its translation is CASSHGTGVYNEQFF. This sequence joins TRBV5-1 and TRBJ2-1, with 10 nucleotides matching TRBD1. The CDR3 has 15 residues. J lost 4 bases, V lost 4 bases, and 5 bases had no gene match. Germline CDR1 and CDR2: SGHRS and YFSETQ.

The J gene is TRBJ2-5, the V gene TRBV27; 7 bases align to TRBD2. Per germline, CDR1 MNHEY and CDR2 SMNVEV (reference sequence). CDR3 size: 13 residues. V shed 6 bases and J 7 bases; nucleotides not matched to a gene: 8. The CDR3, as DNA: TGTGCCAGCAGCGCGGGGGTCTCCGGGACCCAGTACTTC. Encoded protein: CASSAGVSGTQYF.

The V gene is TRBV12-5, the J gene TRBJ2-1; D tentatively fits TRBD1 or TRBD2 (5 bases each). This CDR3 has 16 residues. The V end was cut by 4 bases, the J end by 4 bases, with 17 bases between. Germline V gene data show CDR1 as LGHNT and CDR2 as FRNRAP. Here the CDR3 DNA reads TGTGCTAGTGGTTCCTCCCGGGACCGAGGATACAATGAGCAGTTCTTC. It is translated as CASGSSRDRGYNEQFF.

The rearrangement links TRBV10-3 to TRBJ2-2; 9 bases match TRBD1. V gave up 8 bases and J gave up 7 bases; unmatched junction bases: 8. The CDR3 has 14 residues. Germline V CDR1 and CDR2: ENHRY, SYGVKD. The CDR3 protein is CAISLQGADGELFF. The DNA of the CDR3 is TGTGCCATCTCCTTACAGGGGGCCGACGGGGAGCTGTTTTTT.

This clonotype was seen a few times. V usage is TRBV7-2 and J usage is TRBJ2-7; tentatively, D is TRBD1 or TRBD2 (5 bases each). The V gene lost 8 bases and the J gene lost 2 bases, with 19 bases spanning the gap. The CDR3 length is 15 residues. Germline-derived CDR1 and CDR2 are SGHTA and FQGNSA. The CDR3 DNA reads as TGTGCCAGCGGGATCCGAGGGGCAGGACCCTACGAGCAGTACTTC. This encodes CASGIRGAGPYEQYF. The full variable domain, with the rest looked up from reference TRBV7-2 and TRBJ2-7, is GAGVSQSPSNKVTEKGKDVELRCDPISGHTALYWYRQSLGQGLEFLIYFQGNSAPDKSGLPSDRFSAERTGGSVSTLTIQRTQQEDSAVYLCASGIRGAGPYEQYFGPGTRLTVT.

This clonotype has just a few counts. The CDR3 reads CASSGHRGSGANVLTF. The CDR3 DNA sequence: TGCGCCAGCAGCGGCCACAGGGGCTCTGGGGCCAACGTCCTGACTTTC. The chain links TRBV4-1 to TRBJ2-6; TRBD1 matches at 7 bases. CDR1 is MGHRA, CDR2 YSYEKL, per germline. V was clipped by 5 bases and J by 0 bases; unmatched bases: 4. This CDR3 spans 16 amino acids.